This T cell receptor beta chain was sequenced in a study of cytomegalovirus exposure and HLA in healthy donors. Study conclusions and caveats: The study flagged approximately 180 TCR beta chains as cytomegalovirus-associated. Per published reports, the classifier diagnosed cytomegalovirus status with high specificity and sensitivity.

Regarding this clone: The antigen is undetermined. At one boundary the junction diverges from the germline segment, which might be a read error.

The germline V gene has CDR1 KGHSH and CDR2 LQKENI. There are 15 residues in the CDR3. TCRdb keeps only in-frame clones here, not all; method: immunoSEQ multiplex PCR. The sample has some 130,000 clones; 82% are singletons. This TCR came from a man aged 25 to 40 in good health and CMV-seropositive. The rearrangement joins TRBV18 to TRBJ2-3; weak D call: TRBD1 (6 bases). Sequencing input: PBMCs. The CDR3 is CASSPQAGGTDTQYF. The CDR3 coding sequence is TGTGCCAGCTCCCCACAGGCAGGGGGCACAGATACGCAGTATTTT.